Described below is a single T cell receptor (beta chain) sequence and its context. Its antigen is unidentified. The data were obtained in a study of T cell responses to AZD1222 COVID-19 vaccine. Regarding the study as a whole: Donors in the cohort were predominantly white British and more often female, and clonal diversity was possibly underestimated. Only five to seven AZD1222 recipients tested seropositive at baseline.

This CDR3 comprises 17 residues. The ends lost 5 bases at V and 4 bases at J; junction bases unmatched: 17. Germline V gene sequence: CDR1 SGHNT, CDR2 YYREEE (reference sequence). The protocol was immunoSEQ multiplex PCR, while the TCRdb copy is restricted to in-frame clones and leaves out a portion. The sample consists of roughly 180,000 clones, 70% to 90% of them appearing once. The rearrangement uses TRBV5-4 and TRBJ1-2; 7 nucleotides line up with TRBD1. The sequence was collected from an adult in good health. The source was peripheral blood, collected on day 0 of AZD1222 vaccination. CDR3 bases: TGTGCCAGCAGGGGTTTCCGGGACAGTCTCAGCGGCTATGGCTACACCTTC. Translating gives CASRGFRDSLSGYGYTF.